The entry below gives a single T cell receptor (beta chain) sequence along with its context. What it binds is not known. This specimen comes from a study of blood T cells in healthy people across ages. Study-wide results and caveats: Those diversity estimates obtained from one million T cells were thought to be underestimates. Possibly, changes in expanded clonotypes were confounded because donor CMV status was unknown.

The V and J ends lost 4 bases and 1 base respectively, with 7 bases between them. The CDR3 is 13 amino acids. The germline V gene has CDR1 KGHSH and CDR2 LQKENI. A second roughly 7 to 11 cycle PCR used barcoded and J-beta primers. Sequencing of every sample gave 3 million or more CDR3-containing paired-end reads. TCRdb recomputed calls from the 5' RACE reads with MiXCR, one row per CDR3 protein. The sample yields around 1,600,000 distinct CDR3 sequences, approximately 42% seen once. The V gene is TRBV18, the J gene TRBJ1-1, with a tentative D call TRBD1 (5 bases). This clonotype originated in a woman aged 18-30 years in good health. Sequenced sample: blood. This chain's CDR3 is CASSHGANTEAFF. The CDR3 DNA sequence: TGTGCCAGCTCACACGGGGCGAACACTGAAGCTTTCTTT.